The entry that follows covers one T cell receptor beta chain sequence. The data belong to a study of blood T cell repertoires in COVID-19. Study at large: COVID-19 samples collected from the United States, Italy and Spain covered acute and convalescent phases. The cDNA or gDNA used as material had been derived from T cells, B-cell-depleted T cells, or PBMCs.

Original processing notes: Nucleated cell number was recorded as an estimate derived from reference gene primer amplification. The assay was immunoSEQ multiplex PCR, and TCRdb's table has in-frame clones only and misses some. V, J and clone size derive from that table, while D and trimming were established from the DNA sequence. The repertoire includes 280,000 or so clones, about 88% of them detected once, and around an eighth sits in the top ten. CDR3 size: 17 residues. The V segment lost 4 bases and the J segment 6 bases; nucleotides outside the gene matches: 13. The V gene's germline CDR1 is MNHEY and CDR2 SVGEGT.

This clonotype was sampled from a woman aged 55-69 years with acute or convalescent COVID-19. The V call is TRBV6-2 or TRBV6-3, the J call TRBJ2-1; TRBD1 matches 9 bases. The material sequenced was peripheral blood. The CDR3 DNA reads TGTGCCAGCAGTTTTAATACCGGGACAGGGTTTCCCAATGAGCAGTTCTTC. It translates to CASSFNTGTGFPNEQFF.